The present T cell receptor beta chain was sequenced within a study of cytomegalovirus exposure and HLA in healthy donors. Study-level findings and limits: Rarity marked most TCR sequences, yet some public TCRs occurred in many donors. Later on, a genetic analysis was performed. It linked a missense variant in DCLRE1C with V- and J-gene trimming of TCR beta.

Points on this clone: As yet, its antigen is unknown.

V lost 6 bases to trimming and J lost 8 bases; unmatched junction nucleotides: 7. From germline, CDR1 is SGHNT and CDR2 YYREEE (reference sequence). The CDR3 is made up of 14 amino acids. PCR amplification relied on 60 Vbeta primers (plus 13 Jbeta primers). Sequencing used immunoSEQ multiplex PCR; TCRdb keeps in-frame clones, though not all of them. The sample table sets out over 100,000 clones. The TCR sequence derives from a man between 18 and 35 years old in good health and CMV-seronegative. The chain joins TRBV5-4 to TRBJ2-1, with TRBD2 identical over 11 bases. Material: PBMCs. In DNA, the CDR3 is TGTGCCAGCAAAACTAGCGGGGGTATCGATGAGCAGTTCTTC. The encoded protein is CASKTSGGIDEQFF. Using reference TRBV5-4 and TRBJ2-1 for the parts outside the CDR3, the full variable domain is ETGVTQSPTHLIKTRGQQVTLRCSSQSGHNTVSWYQQALGQGPQFIFQYYREEENGRGNFPPRFSGLQFPNYSSELNVNALELDDSALYLCASKTSGGIDEQFFGPGTRLTVL.